Listed here is a single T cell receptor (beta chain). Its specificity is not known. The data stem from a study of OX40 agonist ivuxolimab in advanced cancers. Study observations and caveats: Low clonal expansion, among the lowest seen, marked partial responders at 0.1-3.0 mg/kg.

The protocol was immunoSEQ multiplex PCR, while the TCRdb copy is restricted to in-frame clones and leaves out a portion. The sample holds roughly 64,000 clones; around 80% are singletons and the top ten take 2% to 2.5%. At cycle 4 day 1, cycle 7 day 1, and baseline, blood was sampled. This receptor was identified in an adult with an advanced solid tumor such as melanoma, head and neck, liver or kidney cancer. Specimen: CD4+ or CD8+ T cells sorted from blood, collected in a trial of the OX40 agonist ivuxolimab.

CDR3 loop: CASSVNGGYEQYF. In nucleotides, the CDR3 is TGTGCCAGCAGCGTGAATGGCGGGTACGAGCAGTACTTC. The V gene is TRBV7-6, the J gene TRBJ2-7, with D perhaps TRBD2 (5 bases). The V gene lost 5 bases and the J gene lost 4 bases, with 12 bases spanning the gap. Germline CDR1 SGHVS, CDR2 FNYEAQ. The CDR3 totals 13 residues.